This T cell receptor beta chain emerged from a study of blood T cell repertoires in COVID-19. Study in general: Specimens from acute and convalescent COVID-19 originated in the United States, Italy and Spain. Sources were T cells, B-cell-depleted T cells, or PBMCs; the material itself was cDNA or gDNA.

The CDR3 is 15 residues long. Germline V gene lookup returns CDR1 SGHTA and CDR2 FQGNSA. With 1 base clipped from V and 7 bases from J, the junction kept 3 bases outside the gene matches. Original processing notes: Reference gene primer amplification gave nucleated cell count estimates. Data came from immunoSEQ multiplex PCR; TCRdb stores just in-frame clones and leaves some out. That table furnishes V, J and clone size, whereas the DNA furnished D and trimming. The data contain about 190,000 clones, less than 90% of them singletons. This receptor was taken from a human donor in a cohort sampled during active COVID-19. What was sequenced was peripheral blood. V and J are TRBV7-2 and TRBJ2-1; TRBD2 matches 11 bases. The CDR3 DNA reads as TGTGCCAGCAGCTTAGGACTAGCGGGATCGAATGAGCAGTTCTTC. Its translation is CASSLGLAGSNEQFF. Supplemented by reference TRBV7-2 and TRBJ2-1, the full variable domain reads GAGVSQSPSNKVTEKGKDVELRCDPISGHTALYWYRQSLGQGLEFLIYFQGNSAPDKSGLPSDRFSAERTGGSVSTLTIQRTQQEDSAVYLCASSLGLAGSNEQFFGPGTRLTVL.